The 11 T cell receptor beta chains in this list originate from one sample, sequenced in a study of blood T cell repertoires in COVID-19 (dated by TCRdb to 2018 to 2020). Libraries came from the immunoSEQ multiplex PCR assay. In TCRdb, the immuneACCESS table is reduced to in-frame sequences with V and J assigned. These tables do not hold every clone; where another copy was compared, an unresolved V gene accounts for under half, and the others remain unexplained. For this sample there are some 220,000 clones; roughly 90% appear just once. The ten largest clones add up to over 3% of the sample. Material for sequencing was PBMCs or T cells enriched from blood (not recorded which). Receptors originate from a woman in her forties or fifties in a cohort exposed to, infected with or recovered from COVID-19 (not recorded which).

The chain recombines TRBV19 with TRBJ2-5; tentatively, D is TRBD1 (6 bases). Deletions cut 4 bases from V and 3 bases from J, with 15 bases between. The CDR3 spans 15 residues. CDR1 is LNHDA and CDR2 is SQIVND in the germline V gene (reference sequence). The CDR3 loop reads CASSTRQVPKETQYF. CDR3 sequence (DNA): TGTGCCAGTAGTACCCGACAGGTCCCCAAAGAGACCCAGTACTTC.

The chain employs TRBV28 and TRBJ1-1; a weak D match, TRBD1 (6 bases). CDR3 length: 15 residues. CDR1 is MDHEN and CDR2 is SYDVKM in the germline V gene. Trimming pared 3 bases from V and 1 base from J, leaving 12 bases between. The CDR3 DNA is TGTGCCAGCAGTTTCCCGCTGACAGGGAACACTGAAGCTTTCTTT. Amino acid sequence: CASSFPLTGNTEAFF.

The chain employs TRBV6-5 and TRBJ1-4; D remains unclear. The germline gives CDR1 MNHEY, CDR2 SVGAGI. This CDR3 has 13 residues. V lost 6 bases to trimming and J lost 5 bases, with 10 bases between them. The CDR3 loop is CASSRWQNEKLFF. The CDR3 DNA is TGTGCCAGCAGCCGTTGGCAGAATGAAAAACTGTTTTTT.

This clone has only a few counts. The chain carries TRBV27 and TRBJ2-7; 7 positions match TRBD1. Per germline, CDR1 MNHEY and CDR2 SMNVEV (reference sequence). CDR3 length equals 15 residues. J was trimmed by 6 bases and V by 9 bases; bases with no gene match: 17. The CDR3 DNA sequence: TGTGCCAGTAAAACGTCAGGGGGTAGGGCCGGCGAGCAGTACTTC. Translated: CASKTSGGRAGEQYF.

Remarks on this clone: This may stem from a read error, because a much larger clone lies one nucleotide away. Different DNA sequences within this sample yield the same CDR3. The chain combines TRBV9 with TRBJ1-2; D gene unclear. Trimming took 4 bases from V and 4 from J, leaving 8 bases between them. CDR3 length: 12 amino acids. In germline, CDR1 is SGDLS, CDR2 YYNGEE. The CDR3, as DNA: TGTGCCAGCAGCCCCGGTGGCTATGGCTACACCTTC. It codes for CASSPGGYGYTF.

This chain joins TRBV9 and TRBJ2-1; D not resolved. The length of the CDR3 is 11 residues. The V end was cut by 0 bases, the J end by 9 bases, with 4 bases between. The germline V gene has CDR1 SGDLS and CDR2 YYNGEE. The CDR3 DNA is TGTGCCAGCAGCGTAGGGAGTGAGCAGTTCTTC. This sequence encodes CASSVGSEQFF.

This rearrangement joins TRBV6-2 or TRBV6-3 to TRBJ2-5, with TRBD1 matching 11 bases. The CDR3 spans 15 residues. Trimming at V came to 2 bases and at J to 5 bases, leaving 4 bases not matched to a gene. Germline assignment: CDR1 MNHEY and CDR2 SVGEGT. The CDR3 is CASSYEGQGGETQYF. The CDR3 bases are TGTGCCAGCAGTTACGAGGGACAGGGGGGGGAGACCCAGTACTTC.

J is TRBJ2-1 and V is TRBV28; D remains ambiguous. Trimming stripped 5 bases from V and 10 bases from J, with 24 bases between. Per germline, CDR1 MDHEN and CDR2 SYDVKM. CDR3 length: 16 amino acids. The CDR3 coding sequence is TGTGCCAGCAGTCGGGTTGGGTCGGGTTCCCGAAGGGAGCAGTTCTTC. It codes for CASSRVGSGSRREQFF.

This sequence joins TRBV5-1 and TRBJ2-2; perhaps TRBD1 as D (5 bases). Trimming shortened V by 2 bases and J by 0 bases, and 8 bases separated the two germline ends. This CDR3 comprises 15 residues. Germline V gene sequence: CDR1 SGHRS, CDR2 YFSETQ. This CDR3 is CASSLRTPNTGELFF. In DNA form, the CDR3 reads TGCGCCAGCAGCTTACGGACACCGAACACCGGGGAGCTGTTTTTT.

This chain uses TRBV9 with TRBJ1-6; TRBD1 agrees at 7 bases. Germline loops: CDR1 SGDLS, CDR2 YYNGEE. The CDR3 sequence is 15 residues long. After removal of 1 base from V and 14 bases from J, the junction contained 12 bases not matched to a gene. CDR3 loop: CASSVSGQSQGALHF. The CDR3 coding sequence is TGTGCCAGCAGCGTATCGGGACAGAGCCAGGGGGCCCTCCACTTT.

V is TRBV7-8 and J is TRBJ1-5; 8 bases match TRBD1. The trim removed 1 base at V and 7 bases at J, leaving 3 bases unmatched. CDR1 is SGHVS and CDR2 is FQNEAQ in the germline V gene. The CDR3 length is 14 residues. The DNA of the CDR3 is TGTGCCAGCAGCTTAGGGACAGGGAGGCAGCCCCAGCATTTT. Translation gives CASSLGTGRQPQHF.